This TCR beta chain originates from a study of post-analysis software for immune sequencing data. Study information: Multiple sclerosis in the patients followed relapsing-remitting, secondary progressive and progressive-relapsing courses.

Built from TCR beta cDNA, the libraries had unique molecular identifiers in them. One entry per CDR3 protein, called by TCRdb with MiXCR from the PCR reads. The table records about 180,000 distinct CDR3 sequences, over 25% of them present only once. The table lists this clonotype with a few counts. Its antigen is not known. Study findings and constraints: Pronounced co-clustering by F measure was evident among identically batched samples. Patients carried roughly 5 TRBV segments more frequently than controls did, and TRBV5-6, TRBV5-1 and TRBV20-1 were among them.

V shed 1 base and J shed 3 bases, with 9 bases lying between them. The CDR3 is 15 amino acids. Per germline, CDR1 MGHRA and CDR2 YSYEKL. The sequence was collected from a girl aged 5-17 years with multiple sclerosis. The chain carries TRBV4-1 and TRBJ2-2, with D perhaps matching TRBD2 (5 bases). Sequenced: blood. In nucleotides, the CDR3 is TGCGCCAGCAGCCAAGGAGGGTCCTACACCGGGGAGCTGTTTTTT. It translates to CASSQGGSYTGELFF.